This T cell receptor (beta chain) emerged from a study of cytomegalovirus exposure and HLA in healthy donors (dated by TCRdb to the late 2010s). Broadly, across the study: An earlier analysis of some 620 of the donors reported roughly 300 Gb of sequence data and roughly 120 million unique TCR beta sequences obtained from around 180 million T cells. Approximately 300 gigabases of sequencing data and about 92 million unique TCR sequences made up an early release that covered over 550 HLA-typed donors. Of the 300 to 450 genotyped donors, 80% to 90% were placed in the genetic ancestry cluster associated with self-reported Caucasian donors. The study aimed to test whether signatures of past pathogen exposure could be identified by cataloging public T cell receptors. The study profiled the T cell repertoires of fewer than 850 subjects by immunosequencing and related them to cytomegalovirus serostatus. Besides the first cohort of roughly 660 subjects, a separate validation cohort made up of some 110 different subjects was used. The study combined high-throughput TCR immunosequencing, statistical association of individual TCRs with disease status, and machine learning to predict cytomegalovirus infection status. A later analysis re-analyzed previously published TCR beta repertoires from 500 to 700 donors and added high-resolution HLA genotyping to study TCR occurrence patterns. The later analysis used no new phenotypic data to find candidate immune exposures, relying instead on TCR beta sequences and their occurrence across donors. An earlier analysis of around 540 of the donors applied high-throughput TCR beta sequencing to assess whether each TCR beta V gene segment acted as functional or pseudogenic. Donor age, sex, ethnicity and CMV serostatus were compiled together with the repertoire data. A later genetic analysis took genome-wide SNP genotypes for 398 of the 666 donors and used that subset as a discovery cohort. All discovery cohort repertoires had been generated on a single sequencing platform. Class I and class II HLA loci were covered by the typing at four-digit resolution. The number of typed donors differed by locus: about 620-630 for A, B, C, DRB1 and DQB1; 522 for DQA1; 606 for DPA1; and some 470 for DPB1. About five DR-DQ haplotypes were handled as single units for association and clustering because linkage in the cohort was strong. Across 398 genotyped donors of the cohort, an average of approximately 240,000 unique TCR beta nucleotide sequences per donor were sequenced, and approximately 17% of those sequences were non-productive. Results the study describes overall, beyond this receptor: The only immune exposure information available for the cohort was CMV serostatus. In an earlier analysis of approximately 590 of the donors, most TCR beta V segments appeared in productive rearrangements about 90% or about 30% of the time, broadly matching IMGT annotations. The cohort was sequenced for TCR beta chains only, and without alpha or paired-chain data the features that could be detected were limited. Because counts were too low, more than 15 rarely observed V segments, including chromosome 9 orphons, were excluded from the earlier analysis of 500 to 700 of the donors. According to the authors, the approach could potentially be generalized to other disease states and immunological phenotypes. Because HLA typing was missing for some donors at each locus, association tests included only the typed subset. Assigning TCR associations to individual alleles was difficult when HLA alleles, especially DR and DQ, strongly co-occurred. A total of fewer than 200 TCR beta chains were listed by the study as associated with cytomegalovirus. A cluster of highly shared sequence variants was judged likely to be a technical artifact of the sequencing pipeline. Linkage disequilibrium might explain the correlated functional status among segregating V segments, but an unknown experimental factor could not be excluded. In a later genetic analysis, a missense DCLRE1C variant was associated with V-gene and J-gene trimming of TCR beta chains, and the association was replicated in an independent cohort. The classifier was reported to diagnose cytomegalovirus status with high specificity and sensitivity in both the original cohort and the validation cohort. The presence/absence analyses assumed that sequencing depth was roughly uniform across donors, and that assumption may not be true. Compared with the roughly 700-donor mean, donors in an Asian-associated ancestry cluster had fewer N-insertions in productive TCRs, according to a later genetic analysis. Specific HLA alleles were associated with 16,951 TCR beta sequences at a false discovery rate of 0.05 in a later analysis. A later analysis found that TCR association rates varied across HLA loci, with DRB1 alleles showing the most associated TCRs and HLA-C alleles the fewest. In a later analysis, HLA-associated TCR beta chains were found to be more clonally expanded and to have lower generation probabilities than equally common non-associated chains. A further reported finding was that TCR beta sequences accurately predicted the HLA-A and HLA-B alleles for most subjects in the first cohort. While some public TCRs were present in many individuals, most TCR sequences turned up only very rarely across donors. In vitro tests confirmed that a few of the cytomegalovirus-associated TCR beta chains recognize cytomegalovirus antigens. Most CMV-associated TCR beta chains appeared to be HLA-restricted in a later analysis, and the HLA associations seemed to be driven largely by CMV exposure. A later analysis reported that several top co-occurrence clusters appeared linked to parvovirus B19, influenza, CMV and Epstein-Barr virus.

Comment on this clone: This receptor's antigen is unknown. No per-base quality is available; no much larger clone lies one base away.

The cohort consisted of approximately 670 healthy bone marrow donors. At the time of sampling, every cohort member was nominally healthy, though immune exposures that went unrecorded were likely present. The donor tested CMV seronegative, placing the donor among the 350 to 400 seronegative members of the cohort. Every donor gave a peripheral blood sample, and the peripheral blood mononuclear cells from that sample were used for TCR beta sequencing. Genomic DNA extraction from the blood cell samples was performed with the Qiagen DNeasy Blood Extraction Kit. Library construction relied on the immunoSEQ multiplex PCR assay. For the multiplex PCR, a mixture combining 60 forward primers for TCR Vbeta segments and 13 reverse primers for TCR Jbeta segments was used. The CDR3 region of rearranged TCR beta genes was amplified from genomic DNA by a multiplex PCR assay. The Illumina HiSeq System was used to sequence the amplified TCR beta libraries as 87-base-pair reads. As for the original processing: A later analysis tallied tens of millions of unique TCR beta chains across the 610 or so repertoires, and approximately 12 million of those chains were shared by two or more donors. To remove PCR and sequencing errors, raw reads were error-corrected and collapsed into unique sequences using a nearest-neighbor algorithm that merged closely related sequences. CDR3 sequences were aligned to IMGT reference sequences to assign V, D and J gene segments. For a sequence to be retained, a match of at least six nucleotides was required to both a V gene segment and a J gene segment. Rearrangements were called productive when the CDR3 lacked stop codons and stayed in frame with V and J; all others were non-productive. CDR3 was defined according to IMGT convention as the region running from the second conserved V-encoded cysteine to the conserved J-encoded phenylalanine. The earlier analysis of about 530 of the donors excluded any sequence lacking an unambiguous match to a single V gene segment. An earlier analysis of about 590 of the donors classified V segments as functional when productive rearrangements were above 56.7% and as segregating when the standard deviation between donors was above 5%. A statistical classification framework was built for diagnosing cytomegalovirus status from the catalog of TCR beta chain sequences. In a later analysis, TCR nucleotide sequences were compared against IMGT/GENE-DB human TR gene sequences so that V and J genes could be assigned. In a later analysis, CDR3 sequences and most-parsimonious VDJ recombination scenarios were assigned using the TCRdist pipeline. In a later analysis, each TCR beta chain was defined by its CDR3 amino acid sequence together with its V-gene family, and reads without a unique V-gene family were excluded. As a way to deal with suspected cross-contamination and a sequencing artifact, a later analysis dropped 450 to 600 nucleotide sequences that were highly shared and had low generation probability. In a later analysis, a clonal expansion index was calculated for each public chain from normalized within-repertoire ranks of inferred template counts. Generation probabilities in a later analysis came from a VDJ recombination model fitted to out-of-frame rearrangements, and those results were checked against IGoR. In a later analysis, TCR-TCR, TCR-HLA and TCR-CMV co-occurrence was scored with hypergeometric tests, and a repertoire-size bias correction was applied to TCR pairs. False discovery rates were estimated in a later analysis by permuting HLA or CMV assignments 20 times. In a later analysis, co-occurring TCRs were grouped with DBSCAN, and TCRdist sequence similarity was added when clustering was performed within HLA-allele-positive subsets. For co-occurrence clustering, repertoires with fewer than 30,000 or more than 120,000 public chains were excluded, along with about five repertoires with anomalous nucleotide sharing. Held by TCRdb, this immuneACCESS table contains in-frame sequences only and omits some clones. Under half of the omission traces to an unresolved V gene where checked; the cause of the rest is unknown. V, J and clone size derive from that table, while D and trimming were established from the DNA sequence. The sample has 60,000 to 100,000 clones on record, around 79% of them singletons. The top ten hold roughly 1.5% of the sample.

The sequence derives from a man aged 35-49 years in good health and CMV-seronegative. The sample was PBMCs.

The sequenced DNA is TGTGCCAGCAGCGAGTTGATGGGGGGGTACTACGAGCAGTACTTC. Translated, it reads CASSELMGGYYEQYF. Rearrangement joined TRBV6-1 to TRBJ2-7; 7 central nucleotides agree with TRBD2. Sequences MNHNS (CDR1) and SASEGT (CDR2) are obtained from the germline V gene. Relative to germline, V is missing 6 bases and J is missing 3 bases, with 11 bases of the junction outside any gene match. Spanning cysteine to phenylalanine, the CDR3 consists of 15 amino acids. Here the CDR3 DNA is all that survives: 45 bases in frame from base 1.